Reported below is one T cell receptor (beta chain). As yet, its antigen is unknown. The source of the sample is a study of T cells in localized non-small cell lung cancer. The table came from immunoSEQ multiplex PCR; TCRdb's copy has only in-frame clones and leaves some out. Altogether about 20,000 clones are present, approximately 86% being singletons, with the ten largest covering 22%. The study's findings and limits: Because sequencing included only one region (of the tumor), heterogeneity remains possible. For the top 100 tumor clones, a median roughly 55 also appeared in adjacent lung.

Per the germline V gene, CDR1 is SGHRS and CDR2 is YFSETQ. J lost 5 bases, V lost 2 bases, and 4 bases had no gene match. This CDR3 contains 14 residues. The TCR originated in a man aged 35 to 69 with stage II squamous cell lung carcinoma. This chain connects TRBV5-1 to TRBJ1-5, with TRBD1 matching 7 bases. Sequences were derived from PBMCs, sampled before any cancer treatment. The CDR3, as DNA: TGCGCCAGCAGCTTAGGACAGGTCGATCAGCCCCAGCATTTT. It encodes CASSLGQVDQPQHF.